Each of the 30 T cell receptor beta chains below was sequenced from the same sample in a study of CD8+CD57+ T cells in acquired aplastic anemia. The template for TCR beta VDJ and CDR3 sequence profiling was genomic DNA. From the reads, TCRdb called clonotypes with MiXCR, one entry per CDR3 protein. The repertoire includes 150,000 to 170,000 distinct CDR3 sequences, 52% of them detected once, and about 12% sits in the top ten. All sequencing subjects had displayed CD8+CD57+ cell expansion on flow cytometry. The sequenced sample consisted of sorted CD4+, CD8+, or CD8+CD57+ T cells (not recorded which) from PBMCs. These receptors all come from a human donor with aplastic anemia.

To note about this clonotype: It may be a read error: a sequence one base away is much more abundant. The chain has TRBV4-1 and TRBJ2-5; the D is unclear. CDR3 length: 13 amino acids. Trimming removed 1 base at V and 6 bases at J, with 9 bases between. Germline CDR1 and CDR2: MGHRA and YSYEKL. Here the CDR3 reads CASSQAPMKTQYF. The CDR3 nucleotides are TGCGCCAGCAGCCAAGCCCCAATGAAGACCCAGTACTTC.

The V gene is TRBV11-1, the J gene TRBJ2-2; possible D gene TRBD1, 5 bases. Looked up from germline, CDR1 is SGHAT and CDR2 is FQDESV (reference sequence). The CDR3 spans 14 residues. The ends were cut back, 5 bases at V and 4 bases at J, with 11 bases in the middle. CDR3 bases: TGTGCCAGCAGCCGAGACAGATTCACCGGGGAGCTGTTTTTT. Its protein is CASSRDRFTGELFF.

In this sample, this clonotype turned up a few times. For the CDR3, the DNA is TGCGCCAGCAGCCAAGATACAGGATCTGACTATGGCTACACCTTC. Protein sequence: CASSQDTGSDYGYTF. The chain is built from TRBV4-3 and TRBJ1-2, with a tentative D call TRBD1 (5 bases). Trimming took off 0 bases at V and 3 bases at J, with 11 bases between the two ends. Germline loops: CDR1 LGHNA, CDR2 YSLEER. The CDR3 totals 15 residues.

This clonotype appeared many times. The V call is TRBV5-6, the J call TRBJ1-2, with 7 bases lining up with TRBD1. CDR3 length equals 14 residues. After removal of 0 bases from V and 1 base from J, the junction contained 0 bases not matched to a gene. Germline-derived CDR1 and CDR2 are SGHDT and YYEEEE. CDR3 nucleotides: TGTGCCAGCAGCTTGGGACAGGGTAACTATGGCTACACCTTC. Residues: CASSLGQGNYGYTF.

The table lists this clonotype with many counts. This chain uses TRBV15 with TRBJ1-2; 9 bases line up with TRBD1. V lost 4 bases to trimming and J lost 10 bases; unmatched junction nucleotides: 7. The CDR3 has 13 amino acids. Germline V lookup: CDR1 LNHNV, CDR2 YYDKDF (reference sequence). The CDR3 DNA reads TGTGCCACCAGCATAGACAGGGGGGGGCCCTACACCTTC. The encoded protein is CATSIDRGGPYTF.

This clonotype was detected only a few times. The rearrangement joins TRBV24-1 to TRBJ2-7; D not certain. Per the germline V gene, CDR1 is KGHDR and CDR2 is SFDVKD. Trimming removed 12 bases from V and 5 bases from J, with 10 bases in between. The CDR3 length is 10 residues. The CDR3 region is CASTIHEQYF. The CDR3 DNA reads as TGTGCCTCGACAATCCACGAGCAGTACTTC.

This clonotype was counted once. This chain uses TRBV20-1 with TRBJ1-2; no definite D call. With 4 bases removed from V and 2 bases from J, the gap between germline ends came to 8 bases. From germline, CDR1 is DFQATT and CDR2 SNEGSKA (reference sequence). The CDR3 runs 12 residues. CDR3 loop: CSATTANYGYTF. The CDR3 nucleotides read TGCAGTGCTACAACAGCAAACTATGGCTACACCTTC.

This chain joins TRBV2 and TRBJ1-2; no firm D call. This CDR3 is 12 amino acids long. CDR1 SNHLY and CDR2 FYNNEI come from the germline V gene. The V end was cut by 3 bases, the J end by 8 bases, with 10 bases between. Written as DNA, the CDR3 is TGTGCCAGCAGTGAGACTGAGTTCGGCTACACCTTC. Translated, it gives CASSETEFGYTF.

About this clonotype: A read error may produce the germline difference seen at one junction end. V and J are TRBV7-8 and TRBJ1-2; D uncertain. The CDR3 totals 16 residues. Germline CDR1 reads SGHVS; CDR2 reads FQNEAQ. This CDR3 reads CASSVAGGGSDYGYTF. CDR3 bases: TGTGCCAGCAGCGTAGCAGGTGGCGGGTCGGACTATGGCTACACCTTC.

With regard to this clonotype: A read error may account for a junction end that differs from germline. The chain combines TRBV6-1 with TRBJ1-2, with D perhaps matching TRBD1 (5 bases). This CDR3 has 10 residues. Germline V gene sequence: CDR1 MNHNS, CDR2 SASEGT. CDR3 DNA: TGTGCCAGCAGTCCACAGGCAGGTTCCTTC. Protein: CASSPQAGSF.

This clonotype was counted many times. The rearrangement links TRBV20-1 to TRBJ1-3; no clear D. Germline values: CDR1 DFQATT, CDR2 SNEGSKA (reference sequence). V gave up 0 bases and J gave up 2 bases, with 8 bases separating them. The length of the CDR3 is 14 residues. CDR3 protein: CSARDRRAGNTIYF. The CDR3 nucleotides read TGCAGTGCTAGAGATCGTAGGGCTGGAAACACCATATATTTT.

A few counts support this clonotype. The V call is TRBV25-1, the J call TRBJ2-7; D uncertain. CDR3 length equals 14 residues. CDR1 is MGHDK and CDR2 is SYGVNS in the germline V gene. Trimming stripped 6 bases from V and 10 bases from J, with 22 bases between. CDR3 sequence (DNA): TGTGCCAGCAGCTCACCGGGCGACCTAATCGTTCAGTACTTC. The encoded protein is CASSSPGDLIVQYF.

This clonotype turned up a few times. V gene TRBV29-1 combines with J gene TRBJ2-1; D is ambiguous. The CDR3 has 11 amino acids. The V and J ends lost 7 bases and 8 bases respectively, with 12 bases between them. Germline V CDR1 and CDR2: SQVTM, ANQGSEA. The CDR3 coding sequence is TGCAGCGCCCACCACGAGGATGAGCAGTTCTTC. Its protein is CSAHHEDEQFF.

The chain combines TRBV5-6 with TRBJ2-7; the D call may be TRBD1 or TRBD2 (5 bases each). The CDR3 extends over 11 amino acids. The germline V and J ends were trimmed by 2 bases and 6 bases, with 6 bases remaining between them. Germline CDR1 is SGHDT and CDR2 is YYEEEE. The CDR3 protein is CASSFGGEQYF. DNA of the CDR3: TGTGCCAGCAGCTTTGGGGGCGAGCAGTACTTC.

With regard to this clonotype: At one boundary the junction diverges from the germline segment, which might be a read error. The CDR3 nucleotides read TGTGCCAGCATCCAATCCGGGGGCTACAATGGGCAGTTCTTC. Translating it yields CASIQSGGYNGQFF. The chain joins TRBV11-3 to TRBJ2-1; the D gene could be TRBD1 or TRBD2 (6 bases each). Germline V CDR1 and CDR2: SGHNT, YENEEA. This CDR3 region has 14 residues.

CDR3 sequence (DNA): TGTGCCAGTAGTGCACGGGGGCAAGACAGGGCGTACGAGCAGTACTTC. This sequence encodes CASSARGQDRAYEQYF. The rearrangement links TRBV19 to TRBJ2-7, with D perhaps TRBD1 (7 bases). CDR1 and CDR2 (germline): LNHDA, SQIVND (reference sequence). The CDR3 contains 16 residues. V lost 5 bases and J 4 bases, leaving 21 bases between the germline ends.

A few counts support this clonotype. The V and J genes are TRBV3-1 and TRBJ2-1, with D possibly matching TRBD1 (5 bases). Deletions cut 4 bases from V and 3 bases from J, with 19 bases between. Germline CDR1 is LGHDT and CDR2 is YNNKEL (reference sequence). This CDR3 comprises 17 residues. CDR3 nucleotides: TGTGCCAGCAGCCCCCGGCTGGGCAGGGTGTTCTACAATGAGCAGTTCTTC. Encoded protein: CASSPRLGRVFYNEQFF.

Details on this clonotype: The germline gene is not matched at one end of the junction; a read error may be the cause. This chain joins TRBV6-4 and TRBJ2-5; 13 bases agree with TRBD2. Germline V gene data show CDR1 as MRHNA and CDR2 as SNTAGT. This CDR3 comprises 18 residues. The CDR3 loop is CVSSDPRTSGGHQETQHF. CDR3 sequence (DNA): TGTGTCAGCAGTGACCCGAGGACTAGCGGGGGCCACCAAGAGACCCAGCACTTC.

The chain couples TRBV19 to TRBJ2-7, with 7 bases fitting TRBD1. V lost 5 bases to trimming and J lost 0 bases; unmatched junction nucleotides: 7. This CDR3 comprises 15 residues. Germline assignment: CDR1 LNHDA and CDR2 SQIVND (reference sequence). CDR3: CASSPRTGISYEQYF. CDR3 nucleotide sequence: TGTGCCAGTAGTCCTCGGACAGGAATCTCCTACGAGCAGTACTTC.

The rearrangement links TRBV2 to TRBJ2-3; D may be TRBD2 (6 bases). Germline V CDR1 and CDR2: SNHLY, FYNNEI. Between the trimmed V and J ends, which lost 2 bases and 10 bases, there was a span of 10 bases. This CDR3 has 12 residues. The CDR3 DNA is TGTGCCAGCAGTGAAATGGTAGCGGCGCAGTATTTT. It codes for CASSEMVAAQYF.

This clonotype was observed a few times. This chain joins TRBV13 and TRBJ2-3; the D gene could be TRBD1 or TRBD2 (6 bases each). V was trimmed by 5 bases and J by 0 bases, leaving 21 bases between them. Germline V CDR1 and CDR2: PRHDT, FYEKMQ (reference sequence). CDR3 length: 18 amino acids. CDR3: CASSPGANREVSTDTQYF. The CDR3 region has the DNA TGTGCCAGCAGCCCGGGGGCCAACAGGGAGGTTAGCACAGATACGCAGTATTTT.

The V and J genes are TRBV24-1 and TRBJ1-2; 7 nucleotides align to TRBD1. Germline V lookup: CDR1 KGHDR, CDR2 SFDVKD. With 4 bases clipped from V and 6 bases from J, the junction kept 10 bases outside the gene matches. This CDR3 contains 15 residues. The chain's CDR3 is CATSESGGSGDGYTF. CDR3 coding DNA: TGTGCCACCAGTGAGTCAGGGGGTTCCGGTGATGGCTACACCTTC.

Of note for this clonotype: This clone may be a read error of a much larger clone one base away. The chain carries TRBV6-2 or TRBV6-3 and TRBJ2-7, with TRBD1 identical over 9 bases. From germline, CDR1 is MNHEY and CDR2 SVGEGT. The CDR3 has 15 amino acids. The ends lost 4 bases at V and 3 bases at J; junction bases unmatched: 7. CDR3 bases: TGTGCCAGCAGTTCCGGGACAGGGCTCCTCTACGAGCAGTACTTC. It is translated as CASSSGTGLLYEQYF.

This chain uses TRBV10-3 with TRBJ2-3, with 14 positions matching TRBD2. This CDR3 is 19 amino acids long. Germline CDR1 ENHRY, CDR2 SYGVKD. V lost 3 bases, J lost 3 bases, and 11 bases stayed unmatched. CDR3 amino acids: CAISDPPGLAGAETDTQYF. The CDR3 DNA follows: TGTGCCATCAGTGACCCCCCGGGACTAGCGGGAGCGGAAACAGATACGCAGTATTTT.

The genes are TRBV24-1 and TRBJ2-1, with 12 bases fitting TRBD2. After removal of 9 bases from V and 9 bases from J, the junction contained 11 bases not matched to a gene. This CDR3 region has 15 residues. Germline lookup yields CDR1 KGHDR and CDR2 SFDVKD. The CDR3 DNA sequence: TGTGCCACCGCAAAGCTAGCGGGAGGGCCGAGTGAGCAGTTCTTC. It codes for CATAKLAGGPSEQFF.

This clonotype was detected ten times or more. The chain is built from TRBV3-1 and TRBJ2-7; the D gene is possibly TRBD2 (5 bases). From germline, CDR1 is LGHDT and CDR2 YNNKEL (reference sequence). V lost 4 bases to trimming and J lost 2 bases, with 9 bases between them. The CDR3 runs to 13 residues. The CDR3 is CASSPASPYEQYF. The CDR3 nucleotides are TGTGCCAGCAGCCCTGCTAGCCCCTACGAGCAGTACTTC.

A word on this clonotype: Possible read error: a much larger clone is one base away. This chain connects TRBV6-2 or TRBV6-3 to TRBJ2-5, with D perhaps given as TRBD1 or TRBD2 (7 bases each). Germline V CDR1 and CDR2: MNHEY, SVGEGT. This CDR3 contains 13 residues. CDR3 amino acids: CASSYSRGGISNF. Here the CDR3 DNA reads TGTGCCAGCAGTTACTCCAGGGGGGGGATCAGCAACTTC.

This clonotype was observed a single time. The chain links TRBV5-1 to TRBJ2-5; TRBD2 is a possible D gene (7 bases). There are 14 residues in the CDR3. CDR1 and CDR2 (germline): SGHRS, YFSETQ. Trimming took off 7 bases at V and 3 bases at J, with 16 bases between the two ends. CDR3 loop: CASFIQGREETQYF. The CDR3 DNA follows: TGCGCCAGCTTTATTCAGGGGAGGGAAGAGACCCAGTACTTC.

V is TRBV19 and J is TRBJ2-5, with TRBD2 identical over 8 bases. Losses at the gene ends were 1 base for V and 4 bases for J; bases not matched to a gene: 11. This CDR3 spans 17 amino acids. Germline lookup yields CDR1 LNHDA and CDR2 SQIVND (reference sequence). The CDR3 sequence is CASSIGTALAGRETQYF. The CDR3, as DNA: TGTGCCAGTAGTATAGGGACAGCCTTAGCGGGGAGAGAGACCCAGTACTTC.

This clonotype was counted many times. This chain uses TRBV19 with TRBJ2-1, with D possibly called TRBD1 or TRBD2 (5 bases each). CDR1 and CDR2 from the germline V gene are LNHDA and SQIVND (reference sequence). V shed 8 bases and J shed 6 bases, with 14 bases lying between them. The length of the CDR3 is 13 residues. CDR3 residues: CASCAGTSNEQFF. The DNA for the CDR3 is TGTGCCAGTTGCGCAGGGACCTCCAATGAGCAGTTCTTC.